The 16 T cell receptor beta chains below all came from one sample that was sequenced in a study of cytomegalovirus exposure and HLA in healthy donors. The PCR made use of 60 Vbeta and 13 Jbeta primers. The repertoire was sequenced with immunoSEQ multiplex PCR; TCRdb's copy has only in-frame clones and lacks some. The sample lists 100,000 or so clones; approximately 82% were seen once. The sequenced material came from PBMCs. The source is a man aged 40-49 years in good health and CMV-seronegative.

V and J are TRBV6-5 and TRBJ1-2; no reliable D call. The CDR3 spans 13 residues. Trimming shortened V by 5 bases and J by 5 bases, and 12 bases separated the two germline ends. Germline V gene sequence: CDR1 MNHEY, CDR2 SVGAGI. CDR3 protein: CASSLGLSYGYTF. The CDR3 DNA follows: TGTGCCAGCAGTCTAGGACTGAGTTATGGCTACACCTTC.

The chain has TRBV7-3 and TRBJ2-2; TRBD2 aligns across 8 bases. The CDR3 has 16 amino acids. Germline assignment: CDR1 SGHTA and CDR2 FQGTGA. V shed 1 base, J shed 1 base, and the junction held 2 bases outside the gene matches. The CDR3 reads CASSLNAGGNTGELFF. DNA for the CDR3: TGTGCCAGCAGCTTAAACGCGGGGGGGAACACCGGGGAGCTGTTTTTT.

This rearrangement joins TRBV7-8 to TRBJ2-7; 8 nucleotides line up with TRBD2. This CDR3 is built from 14 residues. Germline CDR1 and CDR2: SGHVS and FQNEAQ. The V segment lost 5 bases and the J segment 3 bases; nucleotides outside the gene matches: 6. The CDR3 is CASSGPGTSYEQYF. CDR3 DNA sequence: TGTGCCAGCAGCGGACCCGGGACTAGCTACGAGCAGTACTTC.

V usage is TRBV4-3 and J usage is TRBJ1-2, with 8 positions matching TRBD1. This CDR3 comprises 14 residues. V lost 4 bases and J lost 7; bases outside the gene matches: 8. Germline loops: CDR1 LGHNA, CDR2 YSLEER. This CDR3 reads CASSPQTGEVGYTF. The CDR3 coding sequence is TGCGCCAGCAGCCCCCAGACAGGGGAAGTTGGCTACACCTTC.

This sequence joins TRBV7-2 and TRBJ2-2; maybe TRBD1 (6 bases). Germline V lookup: CDR1 SGHTA, CDR2 FQGNSA. Trimming left V 1 base short and J 6 bases short, with 9 bases between. This CDR3 spans 14 amino acids. The CDR3 region is CASSLEQGAGELFF. The CDR3 nucleotides read TGTGCCAGCAGCTTAGAACAGGGAGCCGGGGAGCTGTTTTTT.

The V and J genes are TRBV7-8 and TRBJ2-2; 11 nucleotides line up with TRBD2. CDR3 length: 16 amino acids. CDR1 and CDR2 from the germline V gene are SGHVS and FQNEAQ. V lost 5 bases to trimming and J lost 1 base; unmatched junction nucleotides: 3. The CDR3 protein is CASSPGLAGNTGELFF. CDR3 nucleotide sequence: TGTGCCAGCAGCCCCGGACTAGCGGGGAACACCGGGGAGCTGTTTTTT. Combining the CDR3 with reference TRBV7-8 and TRBJ2-2 gives the whole variable domain GAGVSQSPRYKVAKRGQDVALRCDPISGHVSLFWYQQALGQGPEFLTYFQNEAQLDKSGLPSDRFFAERPEGSVSTLKIQRTQQEDSAVYLCASSPGLAGNTGELFFGEGSRLTVL.

This chain links TRBV5-4 with TRBJ2-1, with 7 bases identical to TRBD1. This CDR3 spans 15 amino acids. Germline V CDR1 and CDR2: SGHNT, YYREEE (reference sequence). V lost 4 bases and J lost 5; bases outside the gene matches: 9. The CDR3 DNA sequence: TGTGCCAGCAGCCCCCGAGGGGGCCTTAACAATGAGCAGTTCTTC. It yields the protein CASSPRGGLNNEQFF.

The chain couples TRBV13 to TRBJ1-1, with a possible D match to TRBD1 (5 bases). Germline-derived CDR1 and CDR2 are PRHDT and FYEKMQ (reference sequence). The CDR3 spans 12 residues. V was clipped by 5 bases and J by 7 bases, with 11 bases between them. The CDR3 DNA reads TGTGCCAGCAGCCCACGGGGGGGTGAAGCTTTCTTT. This codes for CASSPRGGEAFF.

To note about this clone: The junction does not match germline at one end; this may be a read error. The chain recombines TRBV7-9 with TRBJ1-1, with a weak D call TRBD1 (5 bases). Germline CDR1 reads SEHNR; CDR2 reads FQNEAQ (reference sequence). The length of the CDR3 is 15 residues. The CDR3 loop reads CSSSLWGGTNTEAFF. The CDR3 nucleotides read TGTTCCAGCAGCTTATGGGGGGGGACGAACACTGAAGCTTTCTTT.

The chain has TRBV7-9 and TRBJ2-4; a weak D match, TRBD2 (5 bases). V dropped 10 bases and J dropped 0 bases, with 13 bases sitting between them. This CDR3 has 14 amino acids. Germline V gives CDR1 SEHNR, CDR2 FQNEAQ (reference sequence). CDR3 in DNA: TGTGCCACCACCGGGGTGTTAGCCAAAAACATTCAGTACTTC. Amino acids: CATTGVLAKNIQYF. Filled out from reference TRBV7-9 and TRBJ2-4, the complete variable domain reads DTGVSQNPRHKITKRGQNVTFRCDPISEHNRLYWYRQTLGQGPEFLTYFQNEAQLEKSRLLSDRFSAERPKGSFSTLEIQRTEQGDSAMYLCATTGVLAKNIQYFGAGTRLSVL.

The genes are TRBV7-6 and TRBJ1-2; 12 nucleotides align to TRBD1. This CDR3 has 18 residues. CDR1 is SGHVS and CDR2 is FNYEAQ in the germline V gene. V gave up 1 base and J gave up 6 bases; unmatched junction bases: 12. CDR3 region: CASSLGRDRGRLYDGYTF. The CDR3 DNA reads as TGTGCCAGCAGCTTAGGCCGGGACAGGGGGCGCTTATACGATGGCTACACCTTC.

The CDR3 coding sequence is TGTGCCAGCGGAGGGACAGGGACACAAGAGACCCAGTACTTC. Amino acid sequence: CASGGTGTQETQYF. V usage is TRBV2 and J usage is TRBJ2-5; 9 bases line up with TRBD1. CDR1 is SNHLY and CDR2 is FYNNEI in the germline V gene. Losses at the gene ends were 8 bases for V and 2 bases for J; bases not matched to a gene: 6. There are 14 residues in the CDR3.

The V and J genes are TRBV5-6 and TRBJ1-2; 7 nucleotides match TRBD1. Per the germline V gene, CDR1 is SGHDT and CDR2 is YYEEEE. The CDR3 is 15 amino acids. Trimming at V came to 3 bases and at J to 1 base, leaving 6 bases not matched to a gene. The DNA for the CDR3 is TGTGCCAGCAGCTGGGGACAGAGCCTTAACTATGGCTACACCTTC. Residues: CASSWGQSLNYGYTF.

The chain has TRBV19 and TRBJ1-5; perhaps TRBD1 as D (6 bases). The germline V gene encodes CDR1 LNHDA and CDR2 SQIVND (reference sequence). CDR3 length: 12 residues. V gave up 7 bases and J gave up 9 bases, with 13 bases separating them. In DNA, the CDR3 is TGTGCCAGTATGAGGGGGAATGGGCCCCAGCATTTT. Protein sequence: CASMRGNGPQHF.

The chain uses TRBV25-1 and TRBJ1-6; D gene uncertain. Germline values: CDR1 MGHDK, CDR2 SYGVNS. The CDR3 spans 15 residues. The V and J ends lost 2 bases and 7 bases respectively, with 12 bases between them. The CDR3 here is CASSEEGSLNSPLHF. In DNA, the CDR3 is TGTGCCAGCAGTGAAGAGGGAAGTTTGAATTCACCCCTCCACTTT.

V is TRBV2 and J is TRBJ2-1, with 11 bases aligning to TRBD2. V gave up 8 bases and J gave up 5 bases; unmatched junction bases: 5. The CDR3 length is 14 residues. Germline V gene lookup returns CDR1 SNHLY and CDR2 FYNNEI. The CDR3 reads CASAGTSGNNEQFF. The CDR3 DNA is TGTGCCAGCGCCGGGACTAGCGGAAACAATGAGCAGTTCTTC.